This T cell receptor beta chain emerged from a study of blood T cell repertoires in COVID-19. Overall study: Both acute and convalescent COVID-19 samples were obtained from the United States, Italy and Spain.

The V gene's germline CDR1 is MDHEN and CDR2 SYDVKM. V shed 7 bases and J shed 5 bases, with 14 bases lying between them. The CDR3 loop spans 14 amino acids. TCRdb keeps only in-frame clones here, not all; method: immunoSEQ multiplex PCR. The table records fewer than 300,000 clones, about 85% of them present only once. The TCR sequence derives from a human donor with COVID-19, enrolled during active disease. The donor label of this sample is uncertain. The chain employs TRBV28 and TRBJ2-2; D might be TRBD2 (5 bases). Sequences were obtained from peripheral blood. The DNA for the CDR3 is TGTGCCAGCACCCCCTCAAGGGAGACCGGGGAGCTGTTTTTT. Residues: CASTPSRETGELFF.